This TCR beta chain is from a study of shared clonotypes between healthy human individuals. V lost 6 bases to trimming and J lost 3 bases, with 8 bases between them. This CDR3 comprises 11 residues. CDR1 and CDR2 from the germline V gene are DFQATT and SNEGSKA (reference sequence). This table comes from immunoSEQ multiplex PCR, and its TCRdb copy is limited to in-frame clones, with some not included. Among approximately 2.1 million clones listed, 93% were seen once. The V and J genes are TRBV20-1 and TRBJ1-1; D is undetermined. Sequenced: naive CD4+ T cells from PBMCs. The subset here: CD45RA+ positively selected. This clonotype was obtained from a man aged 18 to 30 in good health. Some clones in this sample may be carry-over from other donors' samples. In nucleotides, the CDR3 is TGCAGTGCCCACCGGTACACTGAAGCTTTCTTT. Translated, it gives CSAHRYTEAFF.